The rows below give T cell receptor beta chains drawn from one sample of a study of T cell responses to AZD1222 COVID-19 vaccine. Some clones are missing from TCRdb's copy, which holds only in-frame ones; the method was immunoSEQ multiplex PCR. The data show around 110,000 clones, with around 94% seen just once and 1.6% held by the top ten. The sample in question was peripheral blood, obtained 28 days after the second AZD1222 dose. The receptors were gathered from an adult who received the AZD1222 COVID-19 vaccine. The conserved cysteine and the conserved F or W are not part of the CDR3 here. D genes are given only for firm matches. Expanded clones get a size class; other rows say once, few or many, or leave the size out.

>TRBJ2-3|NA|TRBD2|TRBV27
ASSLSSRAGVGTQY
>TRBJ2-2|NA|TRBD2|TRBV7-3
ASSKRTSGELGTGELF
>TRBJ1-1|NA|NA|TRBV6-5
ASSYSSQNTEAF
>TRBJ1-3|NA|NA|TRBV7-2
ASSPQPSSGNTIY
>TRBJ2-7|NA|TRBD1|TRBV30
AWSYRGLYEQY
>TRBJ1-2|NA|NA|TRBV5-5
ASSQSGDYGYT
>TRBJ2-7|NA|NA|TRBV6-5
ASGLANSYEQY
>TRBJ1-6|NA|NA|TRBV2
ASRTRGSPLH
>TRBJ1-1|NA|NA|TRBV19
ASSQVMNTEAF
>TRBJ2-6|NA|NA|TRBV6-7
ASSYSNQPGANVLT
>TRBJ2-7|once|NA|TRBV28
ASRSGTWTTYEQY
>TRBJ2-2|NA|NA|TRBV1
TSSQDLAENTGELF
>TRBJ1-2|NA|NA|TRBV3-1/TRBV3-2
ASSVRESGYT
>TRBJ1-2|NA|NA|TRBV27
ASSTRQQANYGYT
>TRBJ2-7|NA|NA|TRBV5-1
ASSNPTVSYEQY